This is a list of T cell receptor beta chains from one sample in a study of T cells after yellow fever vaccination. A single record per CDR3 protein comes from TCRdb applying MiXCR to the 5' RACE reads. The table records 310,000 or so distinct CDR3 sequences, around 7.3% of them present only once. The sequencing here drew on PBMCs, taken roughly 47 days after the first yellow fever vaccination. These TCRs come from a man between 18 and 35 years old who received the YFV17D yellow fever vaccine. Both conserved end residues are part of each CDR3. A D gene is named only where the DNA matches it firmly. The size of a clone is reported for some rows only, either as once, few or many, or as a class for expanded clones.

clone_size | d_call | j_call | v_call | cdr3_length | cdr3_aa | cdr3_nt
many | - | TRBJ1-1 | TRBV6-5 | 15 | CASSYFRQTNTEAFF | TGTGCCAGCAGTTACTTTCGGCAGACGAACACTGAAGCTTTCTTT
many | - | TRBJ2-2 | TRBV11-1 | 15 | CASSWDRVDTGELFF | TGTGCCAGCAGCTGGGACCGGGTGGACACCGGGGAGCTGTTTTTT
- | - | TRBJ1-2 | TRBV6-5 | 15 | CASSYSSRQGYGYTF | TGTGCCAGCAGTTACTCTTCCAGGCAGGGGTATGGCTACACCTTC
- | - | TRBJ1-2 | TRBV5-1 | 15 | CASSERDQGNYGYTF | TGCGCCAGCAGCGAGAGAGATCAGGGGAACTATGGCTACACCTTC
few | TRBD1 | TRBJ1-1 | TRBV7-2 | 15 | CASSHGTGGNTEAFF | TGTGCCAGCAGCCACGGGACAGGGGGTAACACTGAAGCTTTCTTT
- | - | TRBJ2-7 | TRBV20-1 | 11 | CSATRGHEQYF | TGCAGTGCTACGAGAGGGCACGAGCAGTACTTC
few | - | TRBJ2-1 | TRBV4-3 | 14 | CASSLELSGTEQFF | TGCGCCAGCAGCCTCGAGCTTTCGGGGACTGAGCAGTTCTTC
few | - | TRBJ2-3 | TRBV2 | 13 | CARLSDSTDTQYF | TGTGCCAGACTGAGTGACAGCACAGATACGCAGTATTTT
- | - | TRBJ2-3 | TRBV20-1 | 13 | CSAPGRITDTQYF | TGCAGTGCCCCGGGACGGATCACAGATACGCAGTATTTT
few | - | TRBJ2-2 | TRBV10-3 | 13 | CATLAEFTGELFF | TGTGCCACCCTGGCGGAGTTCACCGGGGAGCTGTTTTTT
few | TRBD1 | TRBJ2-1 | TRBV4-3 | 13 | CASSDDRDNEQFF | TGCGCCAGCAGCGACGACAGGGACAATGAGCAGTTCTTC
few | TRBD1 | TRBJ1-4 | TRBV12-3/TRBV12-4 | 15 | CASSLGTGIGEKLFF | TGTGCCAGCAGTTTGGGGACAGGGATTGGTGAAAAACTGTTTTTT
few | TRBD1 | TRBJ2-2 | TRBV5-4 | 17 | CASSLARGGDNTGELFF | TGTGCCAGCAGCTTGGCCAGAGGGGGCGATAACACCGGGGAGCTGTTTTTT
many | - | TRBJ2-2 | TRBV5-1 | 15 | CASSPDKGDTGELFF | TGCGCCAGCAGCCCCGACAAGGGGGACACCGGGGAGCTGTTTTTT
few | - | TRBJ1-2 | TRBV20-1 | 13 | CSARVGLIYGYTF | TGCAGTGCTAGAGTTGGCTTAATCTATGGCTACACCTTC
- | - | TRBJ2-1 | TRBV29-1 | 10 | CSVEGFEQFF | TGCAGCGTTGAGGGTTTTGAGCAGTTCTTC
- | - | TRBJ2-6 | TRBV16 | 15 | CASSQGGAGANVLTF | TGTGCCAGCAGCCAAGGTGGCGCTGGGGCCAACGTCCTGACTTTC
few | TRBD2 | TRBJ2-7 | TRBV3-1 | 13 | CASSLNSGHEQYF | TGTGCCAGCAGCCTCAATAGCGGGCACGAGCAGTACTTC
- | - | TRBJ1-1 | TRBV7-3 | 13 | CVRLRGMNTEAFF | TGTGTCCGCCTTAGGGGGATGAACACTGAAGCTTTCTTT
few | - | TRBJ1-4 | TRBV9 | 15 | CASSPHGAGSEKLFF | TGTGCCAGCAGCCCCCACGGTGCGGGGAGTGAAAAACTGTTTTTT
- | TRBD1 | TRBJ1-1 | TRBV5-1 | 14 | CASSFQGVFTEAFF | TGCGCCAGCTCCTTCCAGGGGGTTTTTACTGAAGCTTTCTTT
few | - | TRBJ2-3 | TRBV20-1 | 12 | CSAHWGADTQYF | TGCAGTGCTCACTGGGGGGCAGATACGCAGTATTTT
few | - | TRBJ1-4 | TRBV21-1 | 15 | CASSKATGSFEKLFF | TGTGCCAGCAGCAAAGCGACAGGGTCTTTCGAAAAACTGTTTTTT
- | - | TRBJ1-2 | TRBV12-3/TRBV12-4 | 16 | CASSFSADSFDYGYTF | TGTGCCAGCAGTTTTTCCGCTGACAGTTTTGACTATGGCTACACCTTC
- | - | TRBJ2-1 | TRBV11-2 | 14 | CASSLGGPFGEQFF | TGTGCCAGCAGCTTAGGGGGGCCCTTCGGCGAGCAGTTCTTC
many | TRBD1 | TRBJ2-7 | TRBV7-8 | 17 | CASSLTGEETSSYEQYF | TGTGCCAGCAGCCTCACAGGGGAAGAGACAAGTTCCTACGAGCAGTACTTC
few | - | TRBJ1-5 | TRBV19 | 15 | CASSLRAGGDQPQHF | TGTGCCAGTAGCCTCCGGGCGGGGGGCGATCAGCCCCAGCATTTT
- | - | TRBJ2-3 | TRBV30 | 13 | CAWSGFLTDTQYF | TGTGCCTGGTCCGGCTTCCTCACAGATACGCAGTATTTT
- | TRBD1 | TRBJ2-3 | TRBV7-9 | 15 | CASAPRTGATDTQYF | TGTGCCAGCGCGCCCCGAACAGGGGCGACAGATACGCAGTATTTT
- | TRBD1 | TRBJ2-1 | TRBV4-1 | 14 | CASSRDRTGNEQFF | TGCGCCAGCAGCCGAGACCGGACAGGGAATGAGCAGTTCTTC
few | TRBD1 | TRBJ1-6 | TRBV19 | 14 | CASTRDRGNSPLHF | TGTGCCAGTACTCGGGACAGGGGGAATTCACCCCTCCACTTT
- | - | TRBJ1-1 | TRBV5-1 | 11 | CASARDTEAFF | TGCGCCAGCGCCCGGGACACTGAAGCTTTCTTT
few | - | TRBJ1-3 | TRBV28 | 16 | CASSLVLQGTGNTIYF | TGTGCCAGCAGTCTAGTGTTACAGGGTACTGGAAACACCATATATTTT
- | TRBD2 | TRBJ2-4 | TRBV6-2/TRBV6-3 | 18 | CASSWAANAGGPKNIQYF | TGTGCCAGCAGTTGGGCCGCGAATGCGGGGGGGCCCAAAAACATTCAGTACTTC
- | TRBD1 | TRBJ2-1 | TRBV12-3/TRBV12-4 | 15 | CASSKTGPAYNEQFF | TGTGCCAGCAGTAAGACAGGGCCAGCCTACAATGAGCAGTTCTTC
- | - | TRBJ1-4 | TRBV20-1 | 14 | CSAWTGATNEKLFF | TGCAGTGCTTGGACGGGGGCAACTAATGAAAAACTGTTTTTT
- | - | TRBJ2-3 | TRBV12-3/TRBV12-4 | 15 | CASSFLVGITDTQYF | TGTGCCAGCAGTTTCCTGGTGGGCATTACAGATACGCAGTATTTT
few | - | TRBJ2-7 | TRBV5-1 | 13 | CASSSVGAYEQYF | TGCGCCAGCAGCTCCGTCGGAGCCTACGAGCAGTACTTC
few | - | TRBJ1-2 | TRBV4-3 | 14 | CASSQDKGDYGYTF | TGCGCCAGCAGCCAAGATAAGGGCGACTATGGCTACACCTTC
few | - | TRBJ2-7 | TRBV5-4 | 14 | CASSLVGPNYEQYF | TGTGCCAGCAGCTTGGTAGGACCGAACTACGAGCAGTACTTC
few | TRBD1 | TRBJ2-3 | TRBV7-9 | 16 | CASNIDRDGSTDTQYF | TGTGCCAGCAATATAGACAGGGATGGAAGCACAGATACGCAGTATTTT
few | - | TRBJ1-6 | TRBV20-1 | 15 | CSAPPLLGNNSPLHF | TGCAGTGCTCCTCCCCTCTTGGGGAATAATTCACCCCTCCACTTT
few | - | TRBJ1-3 | TRBV5-1 | 12 | CASSFDGNTIYF | TGCGCCAGCAGCTTTGATGGAAACACCATATATTTT
many | - | TRBJ1-3 | TRBV6-5 | 12 | CASMGDGNTIYF | TGTGCCAGCATGGGGGATGGAAACACCATATATTTT
many | - | TRBJ1-5 | TRBV20-1 | 12 | CSARQWGQPQHF | TGCAGTGCTAGACAATGGGGACAGCCCCAGCATTTT
many | TRBD2 | TRBJ2-1 | TRBV7-2 | 16 | CASSLSGSGGYNEQFF | TGTGCCAGCAGCCTAAGTGGCAGCGGGGGCTACAATGAGCAGTTCTTC